This T cell receptor beta chain is drawn from a study of T-cell memory formation after mild COVID-19. Overall study context: Across donors, TCR clusters were largely donor specific.

About this clonotype itself: Its antigen is as yet unknown.

TCRdb reanalysed the 5' RACE reads using MiXCR and keeps one entry per CDR3 protein. The repertoire includes around 200,000 distinct CDR3 sequences, 18% of them detected once, and 3.9% sits in the top ten. This CDR3 has 12 residues. Germline CDR1 reads DFQATT; CDR2 reads SNEGSKA (reference sequence). V lost 5 bases to trimming and J lost 2 bases, with 8 bases between them. Study outcomes and limitations: Some clones that responded were present in memory (sampled pre-infection), which suggests cross-reactive memory joined.

Sequences were obtained from PBMCs or a T cell subset sorted from them (not recorded which). The source of this sequence is a man aged 18-30 years who had mild COVID-19 (a few samples of this study predate the infection). Cell type and time point are not known. The chain recombines TRBV20-1 with TRBJ2-3, with D unresolved. The CDR3 sequence: CSAGVLTDTQYF. CDR3 in DNA: TGCAGTGCTGGCGTACTCACAGATACGCAGTATTTT.